The 3 T cell receptor beta chains below come from one sample, sequenced in a study of blood T cell repertoires in COVID-19. Profiling relied on immunoSEQ multiplex PCR, and the TCRdb table lists in-frame clones only, not all of them. The sample lists some 50,000 clones, about 86% seen once, with 4% in the top ten. Specimen: peripheral blood. The origin of the receptors is a man in his forties or fifties with acute or convalescent COVID-19.

V gene TRBV5-6 combines with J gene TRBJ1-1, with TRBD1 matching 12 bases. J was trimmed by 12 bases and V by 2 bases; bases with no gene match: 8. Looked up from germline, CDR1 is SGHDT and CDR2 is YYEEEE. This CDR3 is 14 amino acids long. CDR3 protein: CASSFQTGQGASFF. CDR3 in DNA: TGTGCCAGCAGCTTCCAAACGGGACAGGGGGCCTCTTTCTTT.

The chain links TRBV5-1 to TRBJ2-7, with 9 bases lining up with TRBD1. CDR3 size: 16 residues. The trim removed 4 bases at V and 0 bases at J, leaving 8 bases unmatched. Per the germline V gene, CDR1 is SGHRS and CDR2 is YFSETQ. The chain's CDR3 is CASSPGQGHGSYEQYF. In DNA, the CDR3 is TGCGCCAGCAGCCCGGGACAGGGACATGGCTCCTACGAGCAGTACTTC.

The rearrangement joins TRBV11-2 to TRBJ2-2, with 11 nucleotides matching TRBD2. CDR1 and CDR2 from the germline V gene are SGHAT and FQNNGV. This CDR3 has 14 amino acids. After removal of 6 bases from V and 7 bases from J, the junction contained 4 bases not matched to a gene. The CDR3 reads CASRRLAGFGELFF. Written as DNA, the CDR3 is TGTGCCAGCAGGAGACTAGCGGGGTTCGGGGAGCTGTTTTTT.